One and the same sample provided the 2 T cell receptor beta chains below, sequenced in a study of blood T cell repertoires in COVID-19. TCRdb keeps only in-frame clones here, not all; method: immunoSEQ multiplex PCR. The repertoire has approximately 320,000 clones, approximately 85% of them found once; the top ten carry roughly 7.8%. Sequenced material: peripheral blood. These receptors all come from a human donor in a cohort sampled during active COVID-19.

CDR3 protein: CASSTDQPRGYGEAFF. The CDR3 DNA reads TGTGCCAGTAGTACCGACCAACCTAGGGGGTACGGAGAAGCTTTCTTT. The rearrangement links TRBV19 to TRBJ1-1; maybe TRBD1 (6 bases). V was clipped by 4 bases and J by 8 bases, with 23 bases between them. The CDR3 runs to 16 residues. CDR1 is LNHDA and CDR2 is SQIVND in the germline V gene (reference sequence). Looking up the rest from reference TRBV19 and TRBJ1-1 gives the full variable domain: DGGITQSPKYLFRKEGQNVTLSCEQNLNHDAMYWYRQDPGQGLRLIYYSQIVNDFQKGDIAEGYSVSREKKESFPLTVTSAQKNPTAFYLCASSTDQPRGYGEAFFGQGTRLTVV.

The chain employs TRBV27 and TRBJ2-2; D is unresolved. Per the germline V gene, CDR1 is MNHEY and CDR2 is SMNVEV (reference sequence). This CDR3 has 13 amino acids. The V and J ends lost 0 bases and 4 bases respectively, with 3 bases between them. The CDR3 loop is CASSLSLTGELFF. For the CDR3, the DNA is TGTGCCAGCAGTTTATCTCTCACCGGGGAGCTGTTTTTT.